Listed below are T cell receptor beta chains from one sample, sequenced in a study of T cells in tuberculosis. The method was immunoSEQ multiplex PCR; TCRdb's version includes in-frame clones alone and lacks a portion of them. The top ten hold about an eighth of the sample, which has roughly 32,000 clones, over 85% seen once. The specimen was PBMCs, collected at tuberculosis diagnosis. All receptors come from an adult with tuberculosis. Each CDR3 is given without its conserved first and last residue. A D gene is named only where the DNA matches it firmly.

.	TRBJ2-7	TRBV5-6	ASSLGTLHEQY
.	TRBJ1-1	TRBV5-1	ASSHDGQNTEAF
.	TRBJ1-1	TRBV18	ASLTGRDTEAF
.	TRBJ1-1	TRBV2	ASTQQGRNTEAF
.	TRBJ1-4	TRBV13	ASSLGGPATNEKLF
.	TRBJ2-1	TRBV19	ASSISIGRGFNEQF
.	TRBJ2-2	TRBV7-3	ASSLDSGAGELF
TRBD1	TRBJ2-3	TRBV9	ASSVVGGADTQY
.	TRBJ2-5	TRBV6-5	ASSFGPGETQY
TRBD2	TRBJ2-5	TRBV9	ASSASGLAGAETQY
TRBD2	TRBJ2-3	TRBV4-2	ASSPAHGTGGGLAGVGTQY
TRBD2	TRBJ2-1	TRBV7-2	ASSLDRGRAREQF
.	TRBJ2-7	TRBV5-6	ASSQKGGQLSYEQY
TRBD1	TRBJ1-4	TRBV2	ASSETGQGRG
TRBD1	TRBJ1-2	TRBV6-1	ASIFAGAGGGYT
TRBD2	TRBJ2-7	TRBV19	ASSMASGTYEQY
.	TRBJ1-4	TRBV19	ASSIDRQEQF
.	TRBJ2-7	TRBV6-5	ASKREAGYEQY
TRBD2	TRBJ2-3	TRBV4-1	ASSQGLGTSGGAYTDTQY
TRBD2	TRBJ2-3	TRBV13	ASSKEVGTSGTTDTQY
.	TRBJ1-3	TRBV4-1	ASSQELGRGGNTIY
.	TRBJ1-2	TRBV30	AWVSGISGYT
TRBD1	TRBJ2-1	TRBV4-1	ASSQGQGADEQF
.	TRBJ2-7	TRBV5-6	ASSLRGEGYEQY
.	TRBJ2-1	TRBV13	ASIPRRTDPTGEQF
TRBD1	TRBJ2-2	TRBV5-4	ASSLGRGTNTGELF
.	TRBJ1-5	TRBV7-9	ASSLGGGDQPQH
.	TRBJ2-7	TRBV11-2	ASRTRGYEQY
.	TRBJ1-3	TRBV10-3	AISDGRGGGGNTIY
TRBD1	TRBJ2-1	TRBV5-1	ASSLGTGNYNEQF
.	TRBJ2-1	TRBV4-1	ASSQDLAPTYNEQF
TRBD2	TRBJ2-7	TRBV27	ASRGLAGGYEQY
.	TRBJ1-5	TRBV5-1	ASSPLPGTGNQPQH
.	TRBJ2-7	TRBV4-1	ASSQGSSSDEQY
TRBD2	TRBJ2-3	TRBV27	ASSLRGGKADTQY
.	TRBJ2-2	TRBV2	ASTRDRNTGELF
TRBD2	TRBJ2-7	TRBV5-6	ASSRSSGEQY
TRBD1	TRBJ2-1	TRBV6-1	ASSEGIEGASEQF
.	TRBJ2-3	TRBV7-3	ASSLSGSGEVGTDTQY
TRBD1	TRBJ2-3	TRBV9	ASSVTGVPDTQY
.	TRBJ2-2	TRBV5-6	ASSFRAQGSTGELF
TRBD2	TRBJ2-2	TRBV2	ASSDGRLAGDTGELF
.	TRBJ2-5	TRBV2	ASRQGETQY
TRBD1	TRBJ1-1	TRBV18	ASSPLQGAGTEAF
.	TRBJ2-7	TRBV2	ASSLRRADSYEQY
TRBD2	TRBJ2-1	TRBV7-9	ASSHWKAGGAESDNEQF
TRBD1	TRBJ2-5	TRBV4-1	ASSRLGQLQETQY
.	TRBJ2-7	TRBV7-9	ASSPQGSEQY
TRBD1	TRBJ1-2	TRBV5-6	ASSPTGAHGYT
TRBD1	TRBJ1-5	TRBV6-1	ASSHRGGNQPQH
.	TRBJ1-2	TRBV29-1	SVVQSNYGYT